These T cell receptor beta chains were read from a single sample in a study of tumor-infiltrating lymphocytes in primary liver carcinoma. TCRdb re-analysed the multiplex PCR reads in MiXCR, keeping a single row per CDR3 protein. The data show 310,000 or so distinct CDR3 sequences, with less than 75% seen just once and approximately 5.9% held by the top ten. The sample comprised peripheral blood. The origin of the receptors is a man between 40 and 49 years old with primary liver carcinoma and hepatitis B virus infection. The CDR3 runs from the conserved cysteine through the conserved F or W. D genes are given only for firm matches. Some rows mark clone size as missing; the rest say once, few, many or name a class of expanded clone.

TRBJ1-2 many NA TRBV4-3 TGCGCCAGCAGCCAAGATTCCCAGGGTCTCTATGGCTACACCTTC CASSQDSQGLYGYTF
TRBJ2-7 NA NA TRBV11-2 TGTGCTAGCAGCTTAGTTGTGGCAGCCCTTCACTACGAGCAGTACTTC CASSLVVAALHYEQYF
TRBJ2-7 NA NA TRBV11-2 TGTGCCAGCAGCTTAGGGGCAGAGGCTTACGAGCAATACTTC CASSLGAEAYEQYF
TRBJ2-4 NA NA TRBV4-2 TGTGCCAGCAACGAGGGTGGAGGAGCCAAAAACATTCAGTACTTC CASNEGGGAKNIQYF
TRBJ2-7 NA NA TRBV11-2 TGTGCCAGCAGCTTAGTAGGTGGCGGGGCCTGGAGTGGACAGTACTTC CASSLVGGGAWSGQYF
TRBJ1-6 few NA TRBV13 TGTGCCAGCAGCTTAGGGAGGGGTTTTGCAGGCGCCTCCTATAATTCACCCCTCCACTTT CASSLGRGFAGASYNSPLHF
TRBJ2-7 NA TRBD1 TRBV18 TGTGCCAGCTCACCACCAGGCGGACAGGGCTACGAGCAGTACTTC CASSPPGGQGYEQYF
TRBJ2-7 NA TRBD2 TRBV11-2 TGTGCCAACAGCTCAGTTTGGAGCGGGAGATCCTACGGGCAGTACTTC CANSSVWSGRSYGQYF
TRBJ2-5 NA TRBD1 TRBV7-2 TGTGCCAGCAACGACAGGGAAGAGACCCAGTACTTC CASNDREETQYF
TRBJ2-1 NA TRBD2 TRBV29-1 TGCAGCGTTGCCGGGAGGGTAGGTGAGCAGTTCTTC CSVAGRVGEQFF
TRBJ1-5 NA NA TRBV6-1 TGTGCCAGCAGTGGGCACGGGAGAAATCAGCCCCAGCATTTT CASSGHGRNQPQHF
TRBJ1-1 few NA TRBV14 TGTGCCAGCAGCCAACGCCCCCGAACGGGGGTCCAAACTGAAGCTTTCTTT CASSQRPRTGVQTEAFF
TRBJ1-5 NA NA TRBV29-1 TGCAGCGTGGGGGATAGCAATCAGTCCCAGCATTTT CSVGDSNQSQHF
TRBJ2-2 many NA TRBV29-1 TGCAGCGTTCCACGTAGCGGAGGGACCGGGGAGCTGTTTTTT CSVPRSGGTGELFF
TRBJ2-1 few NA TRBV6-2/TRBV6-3 TGTGCCAGCAGGCAGCTCTCCTACAATGAGCAGTTCTTC CASRQLSYNEQFF
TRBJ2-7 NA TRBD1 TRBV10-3 TGTGCCGACCGGGGACAGGGTTTGGACGAGCAGTACTTC CADRGQGLDEQYF
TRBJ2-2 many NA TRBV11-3 TGTGCCAGCAGCCAGCACAGGGTTTCCGGGGAGCTGTTTTTT CASSQHRVSGELFF
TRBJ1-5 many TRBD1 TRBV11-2 TGTGCCAGCAGCGTAAGACAGGGATTGCCCCAGCATTTT CASSVRQGLPQHF
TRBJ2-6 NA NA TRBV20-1 TGCAGTGTCAGCGGAGCCTCTGGGGCCAACGTCCTGACTTTC CSVSGASGANVLTF
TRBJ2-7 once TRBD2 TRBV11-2 TGTGCCAGCAGCTTAGACTCCCGGGAGGGATACAAGCAATACTTC CASSLDSREGYKQYF
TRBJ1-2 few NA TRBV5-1 TGCGCCAGCAGTATACACGGACCTAACTATGGCTACACCTTC CASSIHGPNYGYTF
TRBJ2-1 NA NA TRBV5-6 TGTGCCAGTAGCTTCGGGTGGACTGAGTCCCCTTGGCAGTTCTTC CASSFGWTESPWQFF
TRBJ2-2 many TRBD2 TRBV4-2 TGTGCCAGCAGCCAAGGGCACTTGCGGGAGGGCTCGGACACCGGGGAGCTGTTTTTT CASSQGHLREGSDTGELFF
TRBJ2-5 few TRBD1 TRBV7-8 TGTGCCAGCAGCTTAGCCCAGGGGGCCTCCCAAGAGACCCAGTACTTC CASSLAQGASQETQYF